Detailed here is one T cell receptor (beta chain). The antigen is unknown. V was cut by 0 bases and J by 7 bases, with 10 bases left in between. The CDR3 loop spans 14 amino acids. Germline values: CDR1 SNHLY, CDR2 FYNNEI. The data were taken from a study of T cell responses to AZD1222 COVID-19 vaccine. Study-wide findings and caveats: With dominance at 160-218 and 743-854, vaccine-associated CD4 TCRs spanned spike.

The method was immunoSEQ multiplex PCR; TCRdb's version includes in-frame clones alone and lacks a portion of them. The profile covers approximately 140,000 clones, with 91% appearing a single time and around 2.8% taken by the ten largest. V and J are TRBV2 and TRBJ2-1; D is ambiguous. This TCR came from an adult in good health. Sequenced material: peripheral blood, taken on day 0 of AZD1222 vaccination. As DNA, the CDR3 is TGTGCCAGCAGTGAAGCGCCTGGTGGGAATGAGCAGTTCTTC. Encoded protein: CASSEAPGGNEQFF.